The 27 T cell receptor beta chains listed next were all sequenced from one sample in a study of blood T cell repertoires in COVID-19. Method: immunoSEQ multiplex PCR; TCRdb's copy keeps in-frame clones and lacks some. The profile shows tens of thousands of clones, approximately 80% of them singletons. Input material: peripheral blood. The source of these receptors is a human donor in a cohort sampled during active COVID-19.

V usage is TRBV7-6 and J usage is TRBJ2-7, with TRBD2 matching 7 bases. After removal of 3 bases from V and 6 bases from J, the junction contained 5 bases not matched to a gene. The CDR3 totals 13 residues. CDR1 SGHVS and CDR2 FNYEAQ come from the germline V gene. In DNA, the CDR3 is TGTGCCAGCAGCTTCCGGGGGGATGGCGAGCAGTACTTC. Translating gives CASSFRGDGEQYF.

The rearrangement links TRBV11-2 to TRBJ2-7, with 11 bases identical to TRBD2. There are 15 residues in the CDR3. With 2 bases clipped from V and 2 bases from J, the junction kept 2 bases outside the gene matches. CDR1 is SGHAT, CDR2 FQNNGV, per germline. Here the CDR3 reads CASSLTSGSPYEQYF. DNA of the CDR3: TGTGCCAGCAGCTTAACTAGCGGGAGCCCCTACGAGCAGTACTTC.

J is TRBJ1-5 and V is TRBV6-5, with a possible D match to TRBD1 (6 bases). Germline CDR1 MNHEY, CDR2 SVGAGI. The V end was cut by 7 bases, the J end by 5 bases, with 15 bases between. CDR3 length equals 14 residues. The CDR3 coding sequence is TGTGCCAGCAATCCAGGGGACACGGATCAGCCCCAGCATTTT. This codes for CASNPGDTDQPQHF.

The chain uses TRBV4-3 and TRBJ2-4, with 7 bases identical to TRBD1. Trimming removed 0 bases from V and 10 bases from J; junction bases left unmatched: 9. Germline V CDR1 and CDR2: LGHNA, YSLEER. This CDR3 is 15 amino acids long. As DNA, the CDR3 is TGCGCCAGCAGCCAAGATGGGGACAGAGGGGCAATTCAGTACTTC. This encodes CASSQDGDRGAIQYF.

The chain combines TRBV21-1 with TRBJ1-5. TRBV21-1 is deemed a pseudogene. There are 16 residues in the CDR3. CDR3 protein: CATRKVGEDANQPQHF. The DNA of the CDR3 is TGTGCCACCCGAAAGGTGGGGGAGGACGCGAATCAGCCCCAGCATTTT.

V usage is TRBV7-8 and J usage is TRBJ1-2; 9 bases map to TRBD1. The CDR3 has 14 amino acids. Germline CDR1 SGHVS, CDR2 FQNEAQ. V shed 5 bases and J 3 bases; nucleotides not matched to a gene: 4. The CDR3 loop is CASSPTGGDYGYTF. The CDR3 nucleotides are TGTGCCAGCAGCCCTACAGGGGGCGACTATGGCTACACCTTC.

This chain's CDR3 is CASSRGHVSPLHF. The CDR3 DNA reads TGTGCCAGCAGCAGGGGGCATGTATCACCCCTCCACTTT. This sequence joins TRBV5-4 and TRBJ1-6; TRBD1 agrees at 7 bases. This CDR3 region has 13 residues. The germline CDR1 and CDR2 sequences are SGHNT and YYREEE (reference sequence). V lost 4 bases to trimming and J lost 10 bases; unmatched junction nucleotides: 5.

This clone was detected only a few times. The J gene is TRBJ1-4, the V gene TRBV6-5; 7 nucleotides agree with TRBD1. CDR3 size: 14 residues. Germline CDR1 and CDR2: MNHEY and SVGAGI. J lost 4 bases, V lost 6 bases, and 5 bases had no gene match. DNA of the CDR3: TGTGCCAGCAGCGGGACAGCAAGTAATGAAAAACTGTTTTTT. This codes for CASSGTASNEKLFF.

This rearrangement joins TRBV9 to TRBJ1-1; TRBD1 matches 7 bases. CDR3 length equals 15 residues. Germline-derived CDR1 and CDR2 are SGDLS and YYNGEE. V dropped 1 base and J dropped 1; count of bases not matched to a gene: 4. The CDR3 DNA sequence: TGTGCCAGCAGCGTATTGGGACAGCGGAACACTGAAGCTTTCTTT. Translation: CASSVLGQRNTEAFF.

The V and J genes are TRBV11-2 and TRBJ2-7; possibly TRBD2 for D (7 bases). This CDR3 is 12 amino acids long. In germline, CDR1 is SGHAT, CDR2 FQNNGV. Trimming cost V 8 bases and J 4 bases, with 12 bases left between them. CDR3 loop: CASGGGGYEQYF. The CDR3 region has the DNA TGTGCCAGCGGGGGCGGGGGATACGAGCAGTACTTC. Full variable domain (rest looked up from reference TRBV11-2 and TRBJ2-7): EAGVAQSPRYKIIEKRQSVAFWCNPISGHATLYWYQQILGQGPKLLIQFQNNGVVDDSQLPKDRFSAERLKGVDSTLKIQPAKLEDSAVYLCASGGGGYEQYFGPGTRLTVT.

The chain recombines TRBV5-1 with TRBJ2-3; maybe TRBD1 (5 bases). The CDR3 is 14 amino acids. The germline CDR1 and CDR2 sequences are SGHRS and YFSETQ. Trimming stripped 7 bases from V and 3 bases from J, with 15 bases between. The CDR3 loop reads CASGSRQMTDTQYF. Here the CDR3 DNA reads TGCGCCAGCGGCTCACGACAGATGACAGATACGCAGTATTTT.

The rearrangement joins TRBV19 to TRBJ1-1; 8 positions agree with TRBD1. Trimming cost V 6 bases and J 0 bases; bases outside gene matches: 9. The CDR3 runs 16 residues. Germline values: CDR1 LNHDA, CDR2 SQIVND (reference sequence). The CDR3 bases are TGTGCCAGTAGCCCCAGGACAGGGAGGTTGAACACTGAAGCTTTCTTT. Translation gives CASSPRTGRLNTEAFF.

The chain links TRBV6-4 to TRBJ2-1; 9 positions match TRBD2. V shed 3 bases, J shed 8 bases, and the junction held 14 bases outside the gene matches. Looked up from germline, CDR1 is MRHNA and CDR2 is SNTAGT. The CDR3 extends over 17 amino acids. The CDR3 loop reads CASSEGGASGNTHEQFF. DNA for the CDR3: TGTGCCAGCAGTGAAGGTGGGGCTAGCGGGAATACACATGAGCAGTTCTTC.

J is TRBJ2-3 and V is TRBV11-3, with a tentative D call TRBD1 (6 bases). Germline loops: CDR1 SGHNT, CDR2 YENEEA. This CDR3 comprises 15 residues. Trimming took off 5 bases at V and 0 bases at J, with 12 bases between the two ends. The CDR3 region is CASSMDRLSTDTQYF. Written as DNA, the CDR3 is TGTGCCAGCAGCATGGACAGACTTAGCACAGATACGCAGTATTTT.

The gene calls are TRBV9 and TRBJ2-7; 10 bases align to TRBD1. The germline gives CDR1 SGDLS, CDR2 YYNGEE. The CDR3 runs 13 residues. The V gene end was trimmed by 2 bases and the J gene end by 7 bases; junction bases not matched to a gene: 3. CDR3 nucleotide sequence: TGTGCCAGCAGCGTGAGGACAGGGGGAGAGCAGTACTTC. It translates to CASSVRTGGEQYF.

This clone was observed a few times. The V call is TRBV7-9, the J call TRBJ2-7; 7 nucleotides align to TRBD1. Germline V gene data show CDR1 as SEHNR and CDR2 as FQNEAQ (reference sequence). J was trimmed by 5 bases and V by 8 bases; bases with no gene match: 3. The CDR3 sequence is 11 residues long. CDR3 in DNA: TGTGCCAGCGACAGGGTCGACGAGCAGTACTTC. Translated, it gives CASDRVDEQYF.

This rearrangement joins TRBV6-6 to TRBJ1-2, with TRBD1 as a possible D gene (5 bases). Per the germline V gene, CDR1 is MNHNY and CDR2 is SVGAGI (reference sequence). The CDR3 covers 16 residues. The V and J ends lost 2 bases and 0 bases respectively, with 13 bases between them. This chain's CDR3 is CASSYTGGGTNYGYTF. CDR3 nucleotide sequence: TGTGCCAGCAGTTACACGGGGGGGGGAACTAACTATGGCTACACCTTC.

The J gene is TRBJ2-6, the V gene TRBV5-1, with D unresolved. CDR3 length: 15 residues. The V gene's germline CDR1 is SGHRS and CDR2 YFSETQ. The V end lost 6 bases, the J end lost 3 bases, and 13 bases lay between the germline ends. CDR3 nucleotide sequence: TGCGCCAGCAAGCTAATGGGCCTTGGGGCCAACGTCCTGACTTTC. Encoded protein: CASKLMGLGANVLTF.

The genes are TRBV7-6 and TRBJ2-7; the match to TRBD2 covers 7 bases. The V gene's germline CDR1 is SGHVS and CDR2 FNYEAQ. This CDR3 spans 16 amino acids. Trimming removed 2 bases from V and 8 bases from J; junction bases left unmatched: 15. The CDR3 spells CASSLQAGGGATKQYF. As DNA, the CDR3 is TGTGCCAGCAGCTTACAGGCCGGGGGAGGGGCTACCAAGCAGTACTTC.

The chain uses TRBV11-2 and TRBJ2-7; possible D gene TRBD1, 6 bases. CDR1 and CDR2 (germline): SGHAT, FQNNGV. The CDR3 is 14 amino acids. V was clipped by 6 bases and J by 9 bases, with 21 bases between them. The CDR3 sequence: CASSPTGFTTRQYF. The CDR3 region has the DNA TGTGCCAGCAGTCCGACAGGTTTCACTACGAGGCAGTACTTC.

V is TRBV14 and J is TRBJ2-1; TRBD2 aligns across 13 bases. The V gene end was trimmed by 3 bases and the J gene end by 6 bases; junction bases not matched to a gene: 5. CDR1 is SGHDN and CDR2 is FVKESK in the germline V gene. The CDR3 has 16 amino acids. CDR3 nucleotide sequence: TGTGCCAGCAGCCACCCCGGGACTAGCGGGACCAATGAGCAGTTCTTC. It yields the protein CASSHPGTSGTNEQFF.

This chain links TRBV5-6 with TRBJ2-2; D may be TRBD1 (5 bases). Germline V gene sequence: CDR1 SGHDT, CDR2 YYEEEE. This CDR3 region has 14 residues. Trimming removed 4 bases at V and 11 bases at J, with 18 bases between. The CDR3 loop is CASSRAGSYGELFF. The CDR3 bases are TGTGCCAGCAGCCGAGCAGGGTCCTACGGTGAGCTGTTTTTT.

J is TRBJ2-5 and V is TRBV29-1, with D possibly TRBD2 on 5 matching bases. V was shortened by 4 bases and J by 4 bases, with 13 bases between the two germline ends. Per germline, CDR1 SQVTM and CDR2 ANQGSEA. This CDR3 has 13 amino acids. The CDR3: CSVVVGLLETQYF. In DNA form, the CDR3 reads TGCAGCGTTGTTGTAGGACTTCTAGAGACCCAGTACTTC.

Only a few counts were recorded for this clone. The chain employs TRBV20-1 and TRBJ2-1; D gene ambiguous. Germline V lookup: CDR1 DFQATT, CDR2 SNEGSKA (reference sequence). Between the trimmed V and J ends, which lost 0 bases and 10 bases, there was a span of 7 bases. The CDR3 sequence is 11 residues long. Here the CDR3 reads CSARDPPEQFF. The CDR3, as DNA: TGCAGTGCTAGAGATCCCCCGGAGCAGTTCTTC.

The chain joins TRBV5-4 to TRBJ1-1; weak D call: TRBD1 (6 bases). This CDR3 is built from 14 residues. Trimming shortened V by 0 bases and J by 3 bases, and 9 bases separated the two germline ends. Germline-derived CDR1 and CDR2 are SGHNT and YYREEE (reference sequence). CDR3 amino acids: CASSLGGLDTEAFF. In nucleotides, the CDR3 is TGTGCCAGCAGCTTGGGGGGGCTTGACACTGAAGCTTTCTTT.

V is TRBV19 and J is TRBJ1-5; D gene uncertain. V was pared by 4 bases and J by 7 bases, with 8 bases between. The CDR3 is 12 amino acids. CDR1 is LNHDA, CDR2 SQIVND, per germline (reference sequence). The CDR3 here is CASSTYGQPQHF. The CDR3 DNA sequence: TGTGCCAGTAGTACCTACGGGCAGCCCCAGCATTTT. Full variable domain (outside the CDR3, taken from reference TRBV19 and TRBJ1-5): DGGITQSPKYLFRKEGQNVTLSCEQNLNHDAMYWYRQDPGQGLRLIYYSQIVNDFQKGDIAEGYSVSREKKESFPLTVTSAQKNPTAFYLCASSTYGQPQHFGDGTRLSIL.

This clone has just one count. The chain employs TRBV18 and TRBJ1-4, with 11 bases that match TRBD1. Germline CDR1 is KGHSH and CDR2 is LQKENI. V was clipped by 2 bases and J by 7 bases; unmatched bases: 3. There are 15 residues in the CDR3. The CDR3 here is CASSPSGTGGEKLFF. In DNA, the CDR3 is TGTGCCAGCTCACCATCCGGGACAGGGGGTGAAAAACTGTTTTTT.